This T cell receptor beta chain is drawn from a study of cytomegalovirus exposure and HLA in healthy donors. The study, taken as a whole, reports: Among TCR beta chains, those listed as cytomegalovirus-associated numbered about 160. Data from an earlier analysis indicated that most TCR beta V segments were productive either about 87% or about 30% of the time. Association with HLA alleles at 0.05 false discovery rate was found for 17,000 or so TCR beta sequences in a later analysis.

As to this clone: The antigen is undetermined. Other nucleotide sequences in the sample specify the same CDR3.

Germline CDR1 and CDR2: SGHDN and FVKESK. Losses at the gene ends were 3 bases for V and 6 bases for J; bases not matched to a gene: 5. CDR3 length equals 14 residues. It was with 60 Vbeta and 13 Jbeta primers that the PCR ran. Sequenced by immunoSEQ multiplex PCR; TCRdb stores in-frame clones only, minus some. Of about 120,000 clones in the sample, about 80% were seen once. Input material: PBMCs. The chain joins TRBV14 to TRBJ2-7, with 10 bases fitting TRBD1. This TCR came from a man aged 25-40 years in good health and CMV-seropositive. As DNA, the CDR3 is TGTGCCAGCAGCCAGAGGGACAGGGGATTCGAGCAGTACTTC. As protein: CASSQRDRGFEQYF. Full variable domain (remainder filled in from reference TRBV14 and TRBJ2-7): EAGVTQFPSHSVIEKGQTVTLRCDPISGHDNLYWYRRVMGKEIKFLLHFVKESKQDESGMPNNRFLAERTGGTYSTLKVQPAELEDSGVYFCASSQRDRGFEQYFGPGTRLTVT.